The 20 T cell receptor beta chains below come from one sample, sequenced in a study of cytomegalovirus exposure and HLA in healthy donors. Amplification used 60 Vbeta primers and 13 Jbeta primers. Sequencing used immunoSEQ multiplex PCR; TCRdb keeps in-frame clones, though not all of them. In the table there are around 140,000 clones, 75% to 90% of which are singletons. The source material was PBMCs. The receptors shown here come from a woman aged 25 to 39 in good health and CMV-seronegative.

This clone was picked up one time. This chain links TRBV30 with TRBJ2-1; maybe TRBD2 (6 bases). The CDR3 totals 17 residues. Trimming took 2 bases from V and 0 from J, leaving 17 bases between them. Germline CDR1 GTSNPN, CDR2 SVGIG (reference sequence). The CDR3 spells CAWSKPGSFVSYNEQFF. The DNA for the CDR3 is TGTGCCTGGAGTAAACCCGGGAGCTTCGTCTCCTACAATGAGCAGTTCTTC. The full variable domain, in which reference TRBV30 and TRBJ2-1 provide the parts outside the CDR3, is SQTIHQWPATLVQPVGSPLSLECTVEGTSNPNLYWYRQAAGRGLQLLFYSVGIGQISSEVPQNLSASRPQDRQFILSSKKLLLSDSGFYLCAWSKPGSFVSYNEQFFGPGTRLTVL.

V usage is TRBV19 and J usage is TRBJ1-3; weak D call: TRBD1 (5 bases). Deletions cut 3 bases from V and 0 bases from J, with 12 bases between. This CDR3 is 16 amino acids long. Germline V gene data show CDR1 as LNHDA and CDR2 as SQIVND (reference sequence). CDR3 coding DNA: TGTGCCAGTAGTATGCTACAGGACCCCTCTGGAAACACCATATATTTT. It codes for CASSMLQDPSGNTIYF.

With regard to this clone: Other DNA sequences in this specimen translate into the identical CDR3. The chain combines TRBV15 with TRBJ2-7; 7 nucleotides align to TRBD2. The germline V gene has CDR1 LNHNV and CDR2 YYDKDF (reference sequence). There are 15 residues in the CDR3. The V segment lost 4 bases and the J segment 4 bases; nucleotides outside the gene matches: 10. In DNA, the CDR3 is TGTGCCACCAGCACACTGGCGGGAGTTGGGTACGAGCAGTACTTC. Its translation is CATSTLAGVGYEQYF.

The chain uses TRBV7-8 and TRBJ2-3; D remains ambiguous. The V gene's germline CDR1 is SGHVS and CDR2 FQNEAQ. The CDR3 has 12 amino acids. Trimming took 5 bases from V and 7 from J, leaving 10 bases between them. The CDR3 sequence is CASSPSLYTQYF. CDR3 coding DNA: TGTGCCAGCAGCCCCTCCCTTTATACGCAGTATTTT.

The chain employs TRBV5-1 and TRBJ1-4; 7 nucleotides line up with TRBD1. The CDR3 has 15 residues. With 0 bases clipped from V and 1 base from J, the junction kept 0 bases outside the gene matches. Germline V gene data show CDR1 as SGHRS and CDR2 as YFSETQ. This chain's CDR3 is CASSLGQGTNEKLFF. Here the CDR3 DNA reads TGCGCCAGCAGCTTGGGACAGGGAACTAATGAAAAACTGTTTTTT.

The rearrangement uses TRBV12-5 and TRBJ1-2, with a weak D call TRBD1 (6 bases). The CDR3 is made up of 15 amino acids. V lost 5 bases and J lost 1, with 14 bases in between. Per germline, CDR1 LGHNT and CDR2 FRNRAP. CDR3 DNA sequence: TGTGCTAGTGGTACTAGGACAGTGCATAACTATGGCTACACCTTC. This gives the protein CASGTRTVHNYGYTF.

V gene TRBV18 combines with J gene TRBJ2-3; 9 bases match TRBD2. The CDR3 is 17 amino acids. Germline-derived CDR1 and CDR2 are KGHSH and LQKENI. Germline trimming cut 1 base from V and 2 bases from J; bases unmatched to any gene: 7. DNA for the CDR3: TGTGCCAGCTCACCACGGCCTAGCGGGGAACTCACAGATACGCAGTATTTT. Encoded protein: CASSPRPSGELTDTQYF. Filled out from reference TRBV18 and TRBJ2-3, the complete variable domain reads NAGVMQNPRHLVRRRGQEARLRCSPMKGHSHVYWYRQLPEEGLKFMVYLQKENIIDESGMPKERFSAEFPKEGPSILRIQQVVRGDSAAYFCASSPRPSGELTDTQYFGPGTRLTVL.

The rearrangement links TRBV29-1 to TRBJ1-1, with D perhaps TRBD1 (5 bases). Looked up from germline, CDR1 is SQVTM and CDR2 is ANQGSEA. There are 14 residues in the CDR3. Between the trimmed V and J ends, which lost 8 bases and 3 bases, there was a span of 19 bases. CDR3 nucleotides: TGCAGCACCGGTAGGGGTCTAGGGGACACTGAAGCTTTCTTT. It yields the protein CSTGRGLGDTEAFF.

The chain recombines TRBV2 with TRBJ2-3; TRBD2 aligns across 13 bases. Per germline, CDR1 SNHLY and CDR2 FYNNEI. Trimming at V came to 6 bases and at J to 2 bases, leaving 2 bases not matched to a gene. The CDR3 spans 15 residues. CDR3 sequence: CASSGTSGTTDTQYF. The CDR3 DNA reads as TGTGCCAGCAGCGGGACTAGCGGGACCACAGATACGCAGTATTTT.

The rearrangement joins TRBV28 to TRBJ2-5; D perhaps matches TRBD1 (6 bases). V gave up 2 bases and J gave up 4 bases, with 14 bases separating them. In germline, CDR1 is MDHEN, CDR2 SYDVKM. This CDR3 spans 15 amino acids. In DNA, the CDR3 is TGTGCCAGCAGTTTACCAGGGGATTTTCGAGAGACCCAGTACTTC. As protein: CASSLPGDFRETQYF.

The chain combines TRBV28 with TRBJ1-1, with D tentatively TRBD1 (6 bases). CDR1 is MDHEN, CDR2 SYDVKM, per germline. Trimming took off 5 bases at V and 0 bases at J, with 16 bases between the two ends. The CDR3 extends over 16 amino acids. CDR3 in amino acids: CASSPPRGGMNTEAFF. The CDR3 nucleotides are TGTGCCAGCAGTCCTCCTCGGGGGGGCATGAACACTGAAGCTTTCTTT.

V is TRBV19 and J is TRBJ2-3; 10 bases are shared with TRBD2. Germline values: CDR1 LNHDA, CDR2 SQIVND (reference sequence). Trimming took 3 bases from V and 4 from J; bases not matched to a gene: 10. CDR3 size: 17 residues. CDR3 protein: CASSIRLAGVFSDTQYF. The CDR3 coding sequence is TGTGCCAGTAGTATTCGTCTAGCGGGAGTATTTTCAGATACGCAGTATTTT.

The chain is built from TRBV27 and TRBJ2-2; 7 bases are a match to TRBD1. CDR3 size: 15 residues. Germline lookup yields CDR1 MNHEY and CDR2 SMNVEV (reference sequence). V was clipped by 2 bases and J by 4 bases; unmatched bases: 4. CDR3 sequence reads: CASSLGQATTGELFF. The CDR3 nucleotides read TGTGCCAGCAGTTTAGGACAGGCAACCACCGGGGAGCTGTTTTTT.

The J gene is TRBJ2-6, the V gene TRBV30; D unresolved. The CDR3 covers 14 residues. Germline V gene data show CDR1 as GTSNPN and CDR2 as SVGIG (reference sequence). The ends were cut back, 4 bases at V and 0 bases at J, with 7 bases in the middle. The CDR3 bases are TGTGCCTGGACAGGAAGCTCTGGGGCCAACGTCCTGACTTTC. It specifies CAWTGSSGANVLTF.

This clone came up once. The rearrangement joins TRBV13 to TRBJ2-7; 7 bases map to TRBD1. With V trimmed by 4 bases and J by 9 bases, 6 bases remained unmatched. This CDR3 is 12 amino acids long. Germline V gene data show CDR1 as PRHDT and CDR2 as FYEKMQ (reference sequence). CDR3 region: CASSSRNRGQYF. Written as DNA, the CDR3 is TGTGCCAGCAGCTCCCGTAACAGGGGGCAGTACTTC.

This clone was observed once. This chain joins TRBV15 and TRBJ2-7, with D possibly matching TRBD2 (6 bases). Trimming shortened V by 1 base and J by 2 bases, and 9 bases separated the two germline ends. This CDR3 is 14 amino acids long. CDR1 LNHNV and CDR2 YYDKDF come from the germline V gene (reference sequence). The CDR3 DNA follows: TGTGCCACCAGCAGAGCTGGCGGGGCCTACGAGCAGTACTTC. Translation gives CATSRAGGAYEQYF.

V is TRBV18 and J is TRBJ1-3, with no clear D. Trimming shortened V by 3 bases and J by 0 bases, and 12 bases separated the two germline ends. The length of the CDR3 is 16 residues. Germline values: CDR1 KGHSH, CDR2 LQKENI. CDR3 coding DNA: TGTGCCAGCTCACCCGAGTCCCGTAGCTCTGGAAACACCATATATTTT. Amino acids: CASSPESRSSGNTIYF.

This sequence joins TRBV28 and TRBJ2-3, with D maybe TRBD2 (6 bases). The CDR3 totals 14 residues. The V and J ends lost 11 bases and 2 bases respectively, with 17 bases between them. Germline CDR1 and CDR2: MDHEN and SYDVKM. The CDR3 loop is CALSGGRVTDTQYF. As DNA, the CDR3 is TGTGCCCTTTCAGGAGGGAGAGTCACAGATACGCAGTATTTT. The whole variable domain, filled in from reference TRBV28 and TRBJ2-3, reads DVKVTQSSRYLVKRTGEKVFLECVQDMDHENMFWYRQDPGLGLRLIYFSYDVKMKEKGDIPEGYSVSREKKERFSLILESASTNQTSMYLCALSGGRVTDTQYFGPGTRLTVL.

The table lists this clone with a count of one. V is TRBV30 and J is TRBJ1-2; unclear D gene. CDR1 is GTSNPN and CDR2 is SVGIG in the germline V gene (reference sequence). The CDR3 is made up of 12 amino acids. Trimming shortened V by 4 bases and J by 8 bases, and 14 bases separated the two germline ends. The CDR3: CAWTLGSSGYTF. CDR3 in DNA: TGTGCCTGGACCCTGGGGAGTTCAGGCTACACCTTC. The full variable domain, its missing parts supplied by reference TRBV30 and TRBJ1-2, is SQTIHQWPATLVQPVGSPLSLECTVEGTSNPNLYWYRQAAGRGLQLLFYSVGIGQISSEVPQNLSASRPQDRQFILSSKKLLLSDSGFYLCAWTLGSSGYTFGSGTRLTVV.

This clone has only a few counts. The gene calls are TRBV7-9 and TRBJ1-1, with D possibly TRBD1 on 6 matching bases. The length of the CDR3 is 14 residues. V lost 5 bases to trimming and J lost 1 base, with 11 bases between them. Per the germline V gene, CDR1 is SEHNR and CDR2 is FQNEAQ (reference sequence). The CDR3 reads CASSPRGGNTEAFF. In DNA, the CDR3 is TGTGCCAGCAGCCCCCGAGGGGGGAACACTGAAGCTTTCTTT.